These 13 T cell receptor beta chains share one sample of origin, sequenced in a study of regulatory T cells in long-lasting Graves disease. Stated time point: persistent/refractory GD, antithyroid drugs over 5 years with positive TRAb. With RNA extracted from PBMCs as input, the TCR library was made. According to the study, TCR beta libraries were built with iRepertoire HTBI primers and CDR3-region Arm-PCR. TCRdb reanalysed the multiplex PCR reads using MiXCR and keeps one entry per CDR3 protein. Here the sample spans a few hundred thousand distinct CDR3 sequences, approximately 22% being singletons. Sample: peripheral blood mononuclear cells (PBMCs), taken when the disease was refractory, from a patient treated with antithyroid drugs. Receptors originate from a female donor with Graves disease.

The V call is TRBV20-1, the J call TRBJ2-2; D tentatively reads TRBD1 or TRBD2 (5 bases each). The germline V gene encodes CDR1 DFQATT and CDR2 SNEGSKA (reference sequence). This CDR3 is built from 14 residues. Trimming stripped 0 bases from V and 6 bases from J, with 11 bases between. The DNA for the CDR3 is TGCAGTGCTAGAGATCGCAGGGACGCCGGGGAGCTGTTTTTT. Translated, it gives CSARDRRDAGELFF.

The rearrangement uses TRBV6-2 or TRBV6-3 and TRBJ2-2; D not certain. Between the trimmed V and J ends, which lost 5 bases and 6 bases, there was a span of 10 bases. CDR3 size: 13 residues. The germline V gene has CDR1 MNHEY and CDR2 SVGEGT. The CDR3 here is CASSEARPGELFF. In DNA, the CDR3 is TGTGCCAGCAGTGAGGCCCGCCCCGGGGAGCTGTTTTTT.

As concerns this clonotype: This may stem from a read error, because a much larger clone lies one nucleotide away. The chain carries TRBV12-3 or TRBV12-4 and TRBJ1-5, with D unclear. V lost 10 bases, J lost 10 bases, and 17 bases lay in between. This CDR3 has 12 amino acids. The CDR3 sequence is CATNLEFGPQHF. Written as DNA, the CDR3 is TGTGCCACCAATTTAGAGTTCGGCCCCCAGCATTTT.

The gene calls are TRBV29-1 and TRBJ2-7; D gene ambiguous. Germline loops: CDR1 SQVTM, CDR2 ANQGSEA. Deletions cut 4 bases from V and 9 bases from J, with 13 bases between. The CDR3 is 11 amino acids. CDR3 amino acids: CSVVSNWGQYF. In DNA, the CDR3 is TGCAGCGTTGTTTCGAACTGGGGGCAGTACTTC.

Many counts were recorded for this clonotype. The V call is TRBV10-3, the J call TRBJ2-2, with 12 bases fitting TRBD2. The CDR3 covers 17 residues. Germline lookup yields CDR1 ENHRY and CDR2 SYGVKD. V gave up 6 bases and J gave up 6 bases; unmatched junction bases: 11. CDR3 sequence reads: CAIRTGTSGSLAGELFF. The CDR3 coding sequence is TGTGCCATCAGAACAGGGACTAGCGGGTCCCTGGCCGGGGAGCTGTTTTTT.

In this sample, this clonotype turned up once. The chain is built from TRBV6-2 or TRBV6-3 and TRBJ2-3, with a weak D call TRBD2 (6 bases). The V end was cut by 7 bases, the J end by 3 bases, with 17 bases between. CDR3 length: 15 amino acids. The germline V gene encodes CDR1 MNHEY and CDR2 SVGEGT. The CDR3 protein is CASNYGGMGTDTQYF. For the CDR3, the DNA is TGTGCCAGCAACTACGGCGGGATGGGGACAGATACGCAGTATTTT.

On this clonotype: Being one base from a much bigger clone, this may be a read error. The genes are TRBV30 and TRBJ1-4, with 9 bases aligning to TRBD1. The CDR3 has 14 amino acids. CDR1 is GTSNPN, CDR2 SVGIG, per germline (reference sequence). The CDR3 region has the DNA TGTACCTGGAGCGGAGACAGGGGGGATGAAAAACTGTTTTTT. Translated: CTWSGDRGDEKLFF.

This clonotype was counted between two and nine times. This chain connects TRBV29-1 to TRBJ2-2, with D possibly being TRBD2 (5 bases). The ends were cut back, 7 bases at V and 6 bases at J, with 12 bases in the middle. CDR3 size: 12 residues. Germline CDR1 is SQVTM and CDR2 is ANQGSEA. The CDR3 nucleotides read TGCAGCGGCTATGAGGGATCCGGGGAGCTGTTTTTT. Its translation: CSGYEGSGELFF.

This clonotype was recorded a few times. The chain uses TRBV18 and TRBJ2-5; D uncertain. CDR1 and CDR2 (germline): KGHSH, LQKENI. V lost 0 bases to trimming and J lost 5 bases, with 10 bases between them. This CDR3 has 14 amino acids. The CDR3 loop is CASSPPGTGETQYF. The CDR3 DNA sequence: TGTGCCAGCTCACCACCGGGAACTGGGGAGACCCAGTACTTC.

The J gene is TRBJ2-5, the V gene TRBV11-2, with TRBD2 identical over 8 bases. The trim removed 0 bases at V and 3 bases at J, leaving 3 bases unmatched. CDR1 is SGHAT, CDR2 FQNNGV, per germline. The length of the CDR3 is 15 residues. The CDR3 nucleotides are TGTGCCAGCAGCTTAGACGGGAGGGCCGAAGAGACCCAGTACTTC. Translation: CASSLDGRAEETQYF.

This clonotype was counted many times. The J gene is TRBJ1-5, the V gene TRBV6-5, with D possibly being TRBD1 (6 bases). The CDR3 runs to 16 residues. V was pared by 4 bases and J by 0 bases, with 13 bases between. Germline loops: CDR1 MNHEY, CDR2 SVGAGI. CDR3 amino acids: CASSSGTHYSNQPQHF. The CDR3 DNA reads TGTGCCAGCAGTTCCGGGACACATTATAGCAATCAGCCCCAGCATTTT.

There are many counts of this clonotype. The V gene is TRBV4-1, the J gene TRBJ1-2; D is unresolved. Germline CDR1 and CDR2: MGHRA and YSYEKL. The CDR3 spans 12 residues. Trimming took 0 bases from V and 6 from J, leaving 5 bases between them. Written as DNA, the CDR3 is TGCGCCAGCAGCCAAGATGGTCATGGCTACACCTTC. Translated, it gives CASSQDGHGYTF.

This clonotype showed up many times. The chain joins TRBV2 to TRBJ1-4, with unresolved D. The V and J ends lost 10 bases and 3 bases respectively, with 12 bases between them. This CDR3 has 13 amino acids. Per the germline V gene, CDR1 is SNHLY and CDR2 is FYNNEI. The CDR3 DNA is TGTGCCACTTCGAGCAGCGCTAATGAAAAACTGTTTTTT. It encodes CATSSSANEKLFF.